The rows below give T cell receptor beta chains drawn from one sample of a study of control samples from healthy donors and cancer patients. Sequenced by immunoSEQ multiplex PCR; TCRdb stores in-frame clones only, minus some. The data hold around 95,000 clones, with roughly 87% observed a single time. Sequenced material: blood. These receptors all stem from a woman aged 50 to 65 in good health. The CDR3 runs from the conserved cysteine through the conserved F or W. Fields, in order: J gene, V gene, clone size, CDR3 protein. The size of a clone is reported for some rows only, either as once, few or many, or as a class for expanded clones.

TRBJ2-3	TRBV5-1	NA	CASRAVAGEVTDTQYF
TRBJ1-2	TRBV5-1	NA	CASSLEAPTYGYTF
TRBJ1-1	TRBV6-5	NA	CASSYGQKNTEAFF
TRBJ2-3	TRBV6-5	NA	CASRNSLAVLGTQYF
TRBJ1-2	TRBV9	NA	CASSVGGTNYGYTF
TRBJ1-5	TRBV20-1	NA	CSLGEDPQHF
TRBJ2-1	TRBV6-2/TRBV6-3	NA	CASSYQLYNEQFF
TRBJ2-1	TRBV11-2	NA	CASSLIMGRTLNEQFF
TRBJ1-3	TRBV11-2	NA	CASSPSYGGNTIYF
TRBJ2-3	TRBV5-8	few	CASSLGQRTSTDTQYF
TRBJ1-3	TRBV5-1	NA	CASSRNAGNGNTIYF
TRBJ2-2	TRBV7-2	NA	CASSFYRGNTGELFF
TRBJ2-2	TRBV5-4	NA	CASSITSVSTGELFF
TRBJ2-2	TRBV5-1	NA	CASSPEAGFRGELFF
TRBJ2-7	TRBV7-6	NA	CASSPGEQGLYEQYF
TRBJ1-3	TRBV2	few	CAGERGGTGNTIYF
TRBJ2-6	TRBV18	NA	CASSRDSGANVLTF
TRBJ1-6	TRBV25-1	few	CASSADRQLNNSPLHF
TRBJ2-2	TRBV5-6	NA	CASSLGLAGGPSTGELFF
TRBJ1-1	TRBV7-3	NA	CASRTGHLNTEAFF
TRBJ1-4	TRBV7-9	NA	CASSLGQILREKLFF
TRBJ1-5	TRBV19	NA	CATAGYFGQARVDQPQHF
TRBJ1-2	TRBV2	few	CASSSEGASRGTF
TRBJ1-1	TRBV6-5	NA	CASSYRRTPQQGEAFF
TRBJ1-2	TRBV5-1	once	CASSEGQALGYTF
TRBJ1-2	TRBV7-9	NA	CASSSGQNGYTF
TRBJ2-2	TRBV19	NA	CASTAVTDMNTGELFF
TRBJ2-3	TRBV6-6	NA	CASSYNGGTDTQYF
TRBJ2-5	TRBV6-2/TRBV6-3	NA	CASSYSTIRTSGRADRETQYF
TRBJ1-1	TRBV11-1	NA	CASSLDVWGTISEAFF